This T cell receptor (beta chain) was sequenced in a study of blood T cell repertoires in COVID-19. V lost 10 bases to trimming and J lost 10 bases, with 19 bases between them. This CDR3 has 12 amino acids. The germline gives CDR1 LNHDA, CDR2 SQIVND (reference sequence). Participant age was roughly 18 to 90 years, and participants resided in roughly 25 US areas. Data came from immunoSEQ multiplex PCR; TCRdb stores just in-frame clones and leaves some out. Of a few hundred thousand clones listed, approximately 84% were seen once; the top ten hold approximately 15%. The TCR comes from a man aged 35-49 years who had recovered from COVID-19. Sample: PBMCs or T cells enriched from blood (not recorded which). J is TRBJ1-1 and V is TRBV19; perhaps TRBD1 as D (5 bases). The chain's CDR3 is CATQGEGFSAFF. The CDR3 DNA sequence: TGTGCCACCCAAGGGGAGGGTTTTTCAGCTTTCTTT.